Listed here are 22 T cell receptor beta chains from one sample, sequenced in a study of OX40 agonist ivuxolimab in advanced cancers. Assay: immunoSEQ multiplex PCR; the TCRdb copy retains only in-frame clones and omits some. This sample has under 20,000 clones; approximately 87% occur once, and the top ten carry roughly 15%. This sample comprised CD4+ or CD8+ T cells sorted from blood, obtained in a trial of the OX40 agonist ivuxolimab. The receptors originated from an adult with an advanced solid tumor such as melanoma, head and neck, liver or kidney cancer.

The chain links TRBV5-1 to TRBJ2-1; D gene uncertain. Germline V gene lookup returns CDR1 SGHRS and CDR2 YFSETQ. The germline V and J ends were trimmed by 0 bases and 9 bases, with 13 bases remaining between them. The CDR3 has 14 amino acids. The CDR3 protein is CASSLEVSWGEQFF. In DNA, the CDR3 is TGCGCCAGCAGCTTGGAAGTGTCGTGGGGTGAGCAGTTCTTC.

This sequence joins TRBV19 and TRBJ1-5; perhaps TRBD1 as D (5 bases). The ends were cut back, 7 bases at V and 4 bases at J, with 14 bases in the middle. Germline CDR1 LNHDA, CDR2 SQIVND (reference sequence). The length of the CDR3 is 14 residues. CDR3 protein: CASTDQRGNQPQHF. CDR3 bases: TGTGCCAGTACCGATCAACGGGGGAATCAGCCCCAGCATTTT.

CDR3: CASSNEGRTNTGELFF. DNA for the CDR3: TGTGCCAGTAGCAACGAGGGACGGACGAACACCGGGGAGCTGTTTTTT. The chain employs TRBV19 and TRBJ2-2, with D possibly being TRBD1 or TRBD2 (5 bases each). V was pared by 6 bases and J by 0 bases, with 14 bases between. This CDR3 comprises 16 residues. The germline gives CDR1 LNHDA, CDR2 SQIVND (reference sequence).

The chain carries TRBV5-1 and TRBJ2-5, with 7 bases identical to TRBD1. The germline V gene encodes CDR1 SGHRS and CDR2 YFSETQ. V shed 3 bases, J shed 1 base, and the junction held 3 bases outside the gene matches. The CDR3 has 14 amino acids. DNA of the CDR3: TGCGCCAGCAGCTCGGGGACAGTCCAAGAGACCCAGTACTTC. Its translation is CASSSGTVQETQYF.

This clone showed up just once. The chain combines TRBV5-1 with TRBJ2-3, with D perhaps TRBD1 or TRBD2 (6 bases each). The germline V gene has CDR1 SGHRS and CDR2 YFSETQ. The CDR3 contains 15 residues. V lost 7 bases and J 2 bases, leaving 17 bases between the germline ends. CDR3 region: CASGAGRGPTDTQYF. The CDR3 DNA reads as TGCGCCAGCGGTGCGGGACGGGGGCCCACAGATACGCAGTATTTT.

The chain employs TRBV11-2 and TRBJ2-5; D may be TRBD2 (6 bases). The CDR3 contains 16 residues. Germline-derived CDR1 and CDR2 are SGHAT and FQNNGV. V was clipped by 3 bases and J by 5 bases, with 19 bases between them. The CDR3 protein is CASSFRPGTAMETQYF. The CDR3 DNA reads TGTGCCAGCAGCTTCCGCCCCGGGACTGCAATGGAGACCCAGTACTTC. Using reference TRBV11-2 and TRBJ2-5 for the parts outside the CDR3, the full variable domain is EAGVAQSPRYKIIEKRQSVAFWCNPISGHATLYWYQQILGQGPKLLIQFQNNGVVDDSQLPKDRFSAERLKGVDSTLKIQPAKLEDSAVYLCASSFRPGTAMETQYFGPGTRLLVL.

The rearrangement uses TRBV10-2 and TRBJ2-5, with TRBD1 identical over 11 bases. With V trimmed by 0 bases and J by 5 bases, 8 bases remained unmatched. The CDR3 spans 17 residues. CDR1 WSHSY and CDR2 SAAADI come from the germline V gene. CDR3 nucleotides: TGCGCCAGCAGTGAGTCGATCTGGACAGGGGGCGCGGAGACCCAGTACTTC. The encoded protein is CASSESIWTGGAETQYF.

The chain joins TRBV27 to TRBJ2-3, with D unclear. V was pared by 0 bases and J by 0 bases, with 4 bases between. The CDR3 runs to 14 residues. Per the germline V gene, CDR1 is MNHEY and CDR2 is SMNVEV (reference sequence). DNA of the CDR3: TGTGCCAGCAGTTTATCGAAGAGCACAGATACGCAGTATTTT. This translates into CASSLSKSTDTQYF.

This sequence joins TRBV9 and TRBJ2-2, with TRBD1 matching over 7 bases. Looked up from germline, CDR1 is SGDLS and CDR2 is YYNGEE. V shed 4 bases, J shed 4 bases, and the junction held 7 bases outside the gene matches. CDR3 length: 15 residues. The CDR3 loop reads CASSRDRAGTGELFF. The CDR3 coding sequence is TGTGCCAGCAGCCGTGACAGGGCGGGCACCGGGGAGCTGTTTTTT.

V and J are TRBV7-6 and TRBJ2-7; the match to TRBD1 covers 8 bases. The germline V gene has CDR1 SGHVS and CDR2 FNYEAQ. This CDR3 is 16 amino acids long. J lost 1 base, V lost 5 bases, and 10 bases had no gene match. The CDR3 nucleotides read TGTGCCAGCAGCCTAACCGCCGGGACAGGATCCTACGAGCAGTACTTC. It specifies CASSLTAGTGSYEQYF.

The chain employs TRBV15 and TRBJ1-5; D not resolved. Germline values: CDR1 LNHNV, CDR2 YYDKDF (reference sequence). V lost 4 bases and J lost 0, with 7 bases in between. The CDR3 is 14 amino acids. DNA for the CDR3: TGTGCCACCAGCAAGGGTCTTAGCAATCAGCCCCAGCATTTT. Protein product: CATSKGLSNQPQHF.

V gene TRBV28 combines with J gene TRBJ2-4; the D gene is possibly TRBD1 (8 bases). The V and J ends lost 5 bases and 3 bases respectively, with 17 bases between them. The CDR3 extends over 16 amino acids. Germline-derived CDR1 and CDR2 are MDHEN and SYDVKM. This chain's CDR3 is CASSLTGGGFKNIQYF. CDR3 bases: TGTGCCAGCAGTCTAACAGGGGGAGGGTTCAAAAACATTCAGTACTTC.

This chain connects TRBV14 to TRBJ1-2; 8 bases match TRBD1. The germline CDR1 and CDR2 sequences are SGHDN and FVKESK. With 1 base clipped from V and 0 bases from J, the junction kept 7 bases outside the gene matches. This CDR3 is built from 17 residues. The CDR3 bases are TGTGCCAGCAGCCAAGGTTTCAGGGGGCTACCTAACTATGGCTACACCTTC. Translated, it gives CASSQGFRGLPNYGYTF.

V and J are TRBV7-8 and TRBJ2-7, with D perhaps assigned TRBD1 or TRBD2 (5 bases each). The germline V gene has CDR1 SGHVS and CDR2 FQNEAQ. CDR3 length equals 15 residues. The V gene lost 1 base and the J gene lost 2 bases, with 12 bases spanning the gap. For the CDR3, the DNA is TGTGCCAGCAGCTTAGACTGGGACGGAGCCTACGAGCAGTACTTC. It codes for CASSLDWDGAYEQYF.

The chain has TRBV6-1 and TRBJ2-3; perhaps D is TRBD1 or TRBD2 (6 bases each). V was pared by 4 bases and J by 3 bases, with 14 bases between. This CDR3 comprises 15 residues. Germline V gene data show CDR1 as MNHNS and CDR2 as SASEGT. The CDR3 coding sequence is TGTGCCAGCAGTGGGTTACGAGGGGGGACAGATACGCAGTATTTT. It translates to CASSGLRGGTDTQYF.

This chain links TRBV5-1 with TRBJ2-1; perhaps TRBD2 as D (6 bases). CDR3 length: 15 amino acids. The V gene lost 0 bases and the J gene lost 1 base, with 8 bases spanning the gap. CDR1 is SGHRS, CDR2 YFSETQ, per germline. The CDR3 loop reads CASSLEGLSYNEQFF. As DNA, the CDR3 is TGCGCCAGCAGCTTGGAAGGACTATCCTACAATGAGCAGTTCTTC.

The V call is TRBV25-1, the J call TRBJ1-2; TRBD1 aligns across 7 bases. The CDR3 is 15 residues long. The junction had 9 bases not matched to a gene; V was cut back by 5 bases and J by 3 bases. Germline V gives CDR1 MGHDK, CDR2 SYGVNS. CDR3: CASSPAGTDYYGYTF. In DNA, the CDR3 is TGTGCCAGCAGTCCCGCCGGGACAGACTACTATGGCTACACCTTC.

The chain joins TRBV19 to TRBJ1-1; D is unresolved. V lost 6 bases to trimming and J lost 8 bases, with 16 bases between them. From germline, CDR1 is LNHDA and CDR2 SQIVND (reference sequence). The length of the CDR3 is 13 residues. This CDR3 is CASRGNVRAEAFF. The CDR3 coding sequence is TGTGCCAGTAGGGGAAATGTTCGGGCAGAAGCTTTCTTT.

This clone appeared a single time. The chain joins TRBV23-1 to TRBJ2-4; no definite D call. TRBV23-1 is recorded as an ORF, its role being uncertain. This CDR3 comprises 15 residues. The V and J ends lost 3 bases and 3 bases respectively, with 12 bases between them. The CDR3 bases are TGCGCCAGCAGTCAGAACTGCTCCCTCAAAAACATTCAGTACTTC. Translation: CASSQNCSLKNIQYF.

This clone was counted a single time. J is TRBJ1-1 and V is TRBV4-3; D may be TRBD1 (5 bases). There are 15 residues in the CDR3. Looked up from germline, CDR1 is LGHNA and CDR2 is YSLEER. V lost 6 bases and J lost 5, with 19 bases in between. Written as DNA, the CDR3 is TGCGCCAGCAGGCCACGAGTAGGTGGGGGAACTGAAGCTTTCTTT. As protein: CASRPRVGGGTEAFF.

This sequence joins TRBV7-9 and TRBJ2-7, with D perhaps TRBD1 (6 bases). Germline V gene data show CDR1 as SEHNR and CDR2 as FQNEAQ (reference sequence). Deletions cut 5 bases from V and 2 bases from J, with 13 bases between. The CDR3 sequence is 14 residues long. CDR3 DNA: TGTGCCAGCAGCGCACCCCAGGGGACCTACGAGCAGTACTTC. Protein sequence: CASSAPQGTYEQYF.

V gene TRBV5-4 combines with J gene TRBJ2-1; 7 nucleotides line up with TRBD2. The CDR3 runs to 13 residues. V lost 3 bases and J lost 5; bases outside the gene matches: 2. Germline values: CDR1 SGHNT, CDR2 YYREEE (reference sequence). The CDR3 DNA follows: TGTGCCAGCAGCTCCGGACTAGACAATGAGCAGTTCTTC. Protein product: CASSSGLDNEQFF.